One TCR beta chain is described in this entry. Antigen specificity is unknown. The data originate from a study of identical twins. Notes on the study in general: Cord blood beta clonotypes present at high abundance carried fewer insertions; no such pattern appeared in memory repertoires.

TCRdb re-called the 5' RACE reads through MiXCR, storing one row per CDR3 protein. The sample carries some 730,000 distinct CDR3 sequences, around a sixth recorded once. The CDR3 covers 14 residues. V was shortened by 8 bases and J by 3 bases, with 17 bases between the two germline ends. Germline V gene lookup returns CDR1 SGHTA and CDR2 FQGNSA. Everyone who donated was a healthy Caucasian. These data also featured in a second study, about T cells expressing NK-cell markers. That work contributes: Sorting of alpha-beta TCR T cells alone was achieved in several experiments with an anti-gamma-delta TCR antibody.

The V call is TRBV7-2, the J call TRBJ2-7, with D possibly being TRBD1 or TRBD2 (6 bases each). Sequencing was done on a sample of PBMCs. The clonotype was recovered from a woman between 18 and 29 years old in good health. The CDR3 loop reads CASQEGGGLYEQYF. The CDR3 region has the DNA TGTGCCAGCCAAGAAGGGGGAGGTCTCTACGAGCAGTACTTC.